This TCR beta chain was sequenced for a study of radiotherapy plus CTLA-4 blockade in lung cancer. Study-wide background: Objective responses were recorded in more than 15% of patients, with disease control recorded in around 30%.

Generated by immunoSEQ multiplex PCR, the TCRdb table keeps only in-frame clones and is missing some. The sample gives about 25,000 clones, around 70% of which show up once; approximately 3% is in the top ten. This clone has just a few counts. Its antigen remains unidentified. Unmatched junction bases numbered 4, after V lost 3 bases and J lost 2 bases. The CDR3 totals 17 residues. Germline CDR1 MGHDK, CDR2 SYGVNS. Overall study findings and caveats: Early clone dynamics of blood T cells, plus interferon-beta, reportedly predicted response best.

Ipilimumab-mediated CTLA-4 blockade plus focal radiation was given to patients having chemo-refractory metastatic non-small-cell lung cancer. The receptor was derived from a human donor with non-small cell lung cancer whose response to radiotherapy plus ipilimumab could not be evaluated. The V gene is TRBV25-1, the J gene TRBJ2-4, with TRBD2 matching 13 bases. This sample comprised peripheral blood, obtained from a patient treated with radiotherapy plus ipilimumab. CDR3 DNA: TGTGCCAGCAGTGACTCGACTAGCGGGGGGTCCAAAAACATTCAGTACTTC. Translation: CASSDSTSGGSKNIQYF. The variable domain in full, completed from reference TRBV25-1 and TRBJ2-4, reads EADIYQTPRYLVIGTGKKITLECSQTMGHDKMYWYQQDPGMELHLIHYSYGVNSTEKGDLSSESTVSRIRTEHFPLTLESARPSHTSQYLCASSDSTSGGSKNIQYFGAGTRLSVL.